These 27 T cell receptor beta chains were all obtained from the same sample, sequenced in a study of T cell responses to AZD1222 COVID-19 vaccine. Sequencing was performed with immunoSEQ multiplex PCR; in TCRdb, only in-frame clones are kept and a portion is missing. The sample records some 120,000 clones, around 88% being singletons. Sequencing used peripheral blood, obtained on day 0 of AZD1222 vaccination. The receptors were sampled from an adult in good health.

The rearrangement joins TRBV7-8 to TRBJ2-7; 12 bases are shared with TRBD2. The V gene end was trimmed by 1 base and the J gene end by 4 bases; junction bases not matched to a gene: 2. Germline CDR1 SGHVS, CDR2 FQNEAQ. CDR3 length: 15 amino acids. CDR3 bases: TGTGCCAGCAGCTTAGAACTAGCGGGAGGTTACGAGCAGTACTTC. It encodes CASSLELAGGYEQYF.

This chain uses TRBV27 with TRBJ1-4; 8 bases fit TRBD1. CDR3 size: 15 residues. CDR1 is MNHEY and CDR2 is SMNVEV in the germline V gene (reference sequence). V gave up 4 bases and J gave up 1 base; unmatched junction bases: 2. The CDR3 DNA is TGTGCCAGCAGTTCACAGGGGGTAACTAATGAAAAACTGTTTTTT. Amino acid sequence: CASSSQGVTNEKLFF.

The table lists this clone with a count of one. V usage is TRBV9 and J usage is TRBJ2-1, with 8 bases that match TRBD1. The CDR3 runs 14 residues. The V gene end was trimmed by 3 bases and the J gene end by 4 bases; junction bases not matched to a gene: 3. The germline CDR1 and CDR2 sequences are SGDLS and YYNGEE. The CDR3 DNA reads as TGTGCCAGCAGCGCAGGGACAGGATACAATGAGCAGTTCTTC. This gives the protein CASSAGTGYNEQFF.

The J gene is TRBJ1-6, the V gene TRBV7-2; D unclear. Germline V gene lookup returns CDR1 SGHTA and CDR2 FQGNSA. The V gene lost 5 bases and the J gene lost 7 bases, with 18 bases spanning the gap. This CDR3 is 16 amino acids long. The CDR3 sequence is CASSPTSRVNNSPLHF. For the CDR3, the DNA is TGTGCCAGCAGCCCGACTAGCCGGGTAAACAATTCACCCCTCCACTTT.

The CDR3 nucleotides read TGTGCCAGTAGGCCAGGGCAGGGATCCTACGAGCAGTACTTC. This codes for CASRPGQGSYEQYF. This sequence joins TRBV19 and TRBJ2-7; a weak D match, TRBD1 (5 bases). The CDR3 is 14 residues long. V lost 6 bases to trimming and J lost 1 base, with 13 bases between them. CDR1 is LNHDA and CDR2 is SQIVND in the germline V gene (reference sequence).

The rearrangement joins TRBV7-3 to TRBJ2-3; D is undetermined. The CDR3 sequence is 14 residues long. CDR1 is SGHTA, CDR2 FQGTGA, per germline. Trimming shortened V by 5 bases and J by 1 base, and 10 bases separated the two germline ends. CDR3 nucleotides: TGTGCCAGCAGCCCCTACACCCGCACAGATACGCAGTATTTT. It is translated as CASSPYTRTDTQYF.

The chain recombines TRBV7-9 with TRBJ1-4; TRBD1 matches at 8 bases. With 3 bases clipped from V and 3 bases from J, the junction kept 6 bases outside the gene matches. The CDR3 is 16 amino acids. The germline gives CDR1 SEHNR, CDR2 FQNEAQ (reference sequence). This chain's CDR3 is CASSFAGGKSNEKLFF. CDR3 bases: TGTGCCAGCAGCTTTGCAGGGGGCAAGTCTAATGAAAAACTGTTTTTT.

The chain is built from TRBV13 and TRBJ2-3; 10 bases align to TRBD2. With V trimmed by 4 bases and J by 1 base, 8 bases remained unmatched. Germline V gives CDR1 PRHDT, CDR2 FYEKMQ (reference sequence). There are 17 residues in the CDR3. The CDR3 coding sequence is TGTGCCAGCAGCTCCCTCATTGGGACTAGCGGCACAGATACGCAGTATTTT. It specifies CASSSLIGTSGTDTQYF.

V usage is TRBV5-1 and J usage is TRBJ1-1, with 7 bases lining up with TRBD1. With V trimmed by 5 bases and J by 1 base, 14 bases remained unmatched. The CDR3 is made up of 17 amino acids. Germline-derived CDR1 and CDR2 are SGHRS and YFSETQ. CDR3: CASSATDQGVANTEAFF. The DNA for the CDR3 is TGCGCCAGCAGTGCCACCGACCAGGGGGTCGCGAACACTGAAGCTTTCTTT.

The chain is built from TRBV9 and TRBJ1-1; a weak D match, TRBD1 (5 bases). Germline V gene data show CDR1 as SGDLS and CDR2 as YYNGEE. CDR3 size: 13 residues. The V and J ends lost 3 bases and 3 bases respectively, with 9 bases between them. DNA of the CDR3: TGTGCCAGCAGCGCCTCACAGGACACTGAAGCTTTCTTT. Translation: CASSASQDTEAFF. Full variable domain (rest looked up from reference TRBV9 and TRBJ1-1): DSGVTQTPKHLITATGQRVTLRCSPRSGDLSVYWYQQSLDQGLQFLIQYYNGEERAKGNILERFSAQQFPDLHSELNLSSLELGDSALYFCASSASQDTEAFFGQGTRLTVV.

The CDR3 sequence is CASLRLAGGITDTQYF. In DNA form, the CDR3 reads TGTGCCAGCTTGAGACTAGCGGGGGGGATCACAGATACGCAGTATTTT. The genes are TRBV11-2 and TRBJ2-3; TRBD2 aligns across 14 bases. V lost 8 bases and J lost 2; bases outside the gene matches: 6. The germline V gene encodes CDR1 SGHAT and CDR2 FQNNGV. This CDR3 is 16 amino acids long. Full variable domain (remainder filled in from reference TRBV11-2 and TRBJ2-3): EAGVAQSPRYKIIEKRQSVAFWCNPISGHATLYWYQQILGQGPKLLIQFQNNGVVDDSQLPKDRFSAERLKGVDSTLKIQPAKLEDSAVYLCASLRLAGGITDTQYFGPGTRLTVL.

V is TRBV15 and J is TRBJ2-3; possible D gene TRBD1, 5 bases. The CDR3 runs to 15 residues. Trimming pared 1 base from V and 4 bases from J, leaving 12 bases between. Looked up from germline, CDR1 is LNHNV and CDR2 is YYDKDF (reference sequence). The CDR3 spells CATSRVPGIADTQYF. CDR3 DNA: TGTGCCACCAGCAGAGTCCCAGGGATAGCAGATACGCAGTATTTT.

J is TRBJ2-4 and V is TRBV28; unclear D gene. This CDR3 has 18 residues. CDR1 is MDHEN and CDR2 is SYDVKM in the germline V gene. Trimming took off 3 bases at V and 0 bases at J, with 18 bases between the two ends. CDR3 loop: CASSFYDGPGLAKNIQYF. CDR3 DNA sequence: TGTGCCAGCAGTTTCTACGACGGTCCTGGCCTAGCCAAAAACATTCAGTACTTC. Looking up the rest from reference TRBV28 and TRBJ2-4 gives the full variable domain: DVKVTQSSRYLVKRTGEKVFLECVQDMDHENMFWYRQDPGLGLRLIYFSYDVKMKEKGDIPEGYSVSREKKERFSLILESASTNQTSMYLCASSFYDGPGLAKNIQYFGAGTRLSVL.

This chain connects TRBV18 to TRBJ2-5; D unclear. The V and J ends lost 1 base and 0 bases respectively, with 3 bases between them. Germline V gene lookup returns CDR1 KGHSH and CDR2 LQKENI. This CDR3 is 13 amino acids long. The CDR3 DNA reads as TGTGCCAGCTCACCACGGAACCAAGAGACCCAGTACTTC. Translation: CASSPRNQETQYF.

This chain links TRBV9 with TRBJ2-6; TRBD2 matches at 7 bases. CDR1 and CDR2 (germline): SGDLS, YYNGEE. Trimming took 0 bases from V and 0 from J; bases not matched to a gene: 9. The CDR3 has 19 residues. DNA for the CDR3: TGTGCCAGCAGCGTAGAGGGTCGGCGGGAGCACTCTGGGGCCAACGTCCTGACTTTC. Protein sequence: CASSVEGRREHSGANVLTF. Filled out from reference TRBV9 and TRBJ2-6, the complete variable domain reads DSGVTQTPKHLITATGQRVTLRCSPRSGDLSVYWYQQSLDQGLQFLIQYYNGEERAKGNILERFSAQQFPDLHSELNLSSLELGDSALYFCASSVEGRREHSGANVLTFGAGSRLTVL.

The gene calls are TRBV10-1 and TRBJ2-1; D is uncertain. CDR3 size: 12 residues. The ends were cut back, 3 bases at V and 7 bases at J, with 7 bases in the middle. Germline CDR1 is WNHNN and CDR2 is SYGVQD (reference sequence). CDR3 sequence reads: CASSDPGNEQFF. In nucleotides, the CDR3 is TGCGCCAGCAGTGACCCTGGGAATGAGCAGTTCTTC.

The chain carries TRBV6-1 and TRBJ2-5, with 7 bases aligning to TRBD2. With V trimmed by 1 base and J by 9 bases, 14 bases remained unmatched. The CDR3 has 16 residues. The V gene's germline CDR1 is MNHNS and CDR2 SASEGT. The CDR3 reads CASSEGGGTTKGPQYF. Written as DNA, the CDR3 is TGTGCCAGCAGTGAAGGAGGTGGGACTACCAAGGGGCCCCAGTACTTC.

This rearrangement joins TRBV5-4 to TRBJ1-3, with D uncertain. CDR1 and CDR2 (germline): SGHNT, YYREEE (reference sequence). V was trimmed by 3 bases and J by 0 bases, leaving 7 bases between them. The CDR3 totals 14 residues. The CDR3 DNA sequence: TGTGCCAGCAGCTCTAGGAGCTCTGGAAACACCATATATTTT. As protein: CASSSRSSGNTIYF.

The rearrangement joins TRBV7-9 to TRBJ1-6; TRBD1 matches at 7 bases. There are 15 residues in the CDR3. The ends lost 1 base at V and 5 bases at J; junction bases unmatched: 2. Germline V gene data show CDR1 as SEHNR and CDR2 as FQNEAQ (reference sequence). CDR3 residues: CASSLGQGDNSPLHF. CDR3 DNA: TGTGCCAGCAGCTTAGGACAGGGAGATAATTCACCCCTCCACTTT.

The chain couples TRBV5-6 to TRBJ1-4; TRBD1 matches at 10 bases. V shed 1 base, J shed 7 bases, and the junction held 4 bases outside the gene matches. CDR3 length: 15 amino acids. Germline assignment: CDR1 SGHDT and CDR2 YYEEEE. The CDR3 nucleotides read TGTGCCAGCAGCTTGTCGGGACAGGGGTCTGAAAAACTGTTTTTT. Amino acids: CASSLSGQGSEKLFF.

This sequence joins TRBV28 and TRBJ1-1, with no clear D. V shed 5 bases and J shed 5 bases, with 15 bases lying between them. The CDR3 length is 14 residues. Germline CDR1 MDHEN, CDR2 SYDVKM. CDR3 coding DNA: TGTGCCAGCAGTCCCGAATGGATGCGGACTGAAGCTTTCTTT. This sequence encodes CASSPEWMRTEAFF.

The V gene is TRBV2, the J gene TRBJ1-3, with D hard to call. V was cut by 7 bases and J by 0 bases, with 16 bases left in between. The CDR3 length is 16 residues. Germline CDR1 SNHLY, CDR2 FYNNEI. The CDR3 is CASTPEQKSSGNTIYF. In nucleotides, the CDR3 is TGTGCCAGCACTCCTGAACAGAAAAGCTCTGGAAACACCATATATTTT.

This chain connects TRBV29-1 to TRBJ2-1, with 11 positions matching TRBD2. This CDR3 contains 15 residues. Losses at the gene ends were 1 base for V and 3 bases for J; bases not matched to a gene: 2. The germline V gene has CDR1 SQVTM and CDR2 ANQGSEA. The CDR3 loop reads CSVEAGTSGYNEQFF. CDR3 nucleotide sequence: TGCAGCGTTGAAGCCGGGACTAGCGGCTACAATGAGCAGTTCTTC.

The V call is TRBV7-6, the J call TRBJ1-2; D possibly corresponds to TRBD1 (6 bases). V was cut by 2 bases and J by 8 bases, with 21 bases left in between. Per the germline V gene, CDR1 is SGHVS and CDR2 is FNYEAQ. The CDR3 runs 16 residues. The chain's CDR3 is CASSLSSRGIGYGYTF. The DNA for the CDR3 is TGTGCCAGCAGCTTAAGTTCCAGGGGAATCGGTTACGGCTACACCTTC.

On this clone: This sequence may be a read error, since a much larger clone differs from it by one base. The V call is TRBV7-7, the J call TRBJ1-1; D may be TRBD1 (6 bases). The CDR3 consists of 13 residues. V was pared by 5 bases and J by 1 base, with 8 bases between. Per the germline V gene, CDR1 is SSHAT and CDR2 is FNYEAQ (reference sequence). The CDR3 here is CASSMGQNTEAFF. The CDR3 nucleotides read TGTGCCAGCAGCATGGGACAGAACACTGAAGCTTTCTTT. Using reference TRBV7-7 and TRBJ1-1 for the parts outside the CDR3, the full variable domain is GAGVSQSPRYKVTKRGQDVTLRCDPISSHATLYWYQQALGQGPEFLTYFNYEAQPDKSGLPSDRFSAERPEGSISTLTIQRTEQRDSAMYRCASSMGQNTEAFFGQGTRLTVV.

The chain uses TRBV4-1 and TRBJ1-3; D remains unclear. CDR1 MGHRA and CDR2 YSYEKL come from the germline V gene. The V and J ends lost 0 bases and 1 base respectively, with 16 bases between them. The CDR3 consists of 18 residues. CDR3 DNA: TGCGCCAGCAGCCAAGAGAGTACCGGTCCGATTTCTGGAAACACCATATATTTT. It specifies CASSQESTGPISGNTIYF.

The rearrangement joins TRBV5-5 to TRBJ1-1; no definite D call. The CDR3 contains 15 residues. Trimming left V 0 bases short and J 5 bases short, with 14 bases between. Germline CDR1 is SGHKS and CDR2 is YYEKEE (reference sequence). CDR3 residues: CASSLAWVTGTEAFF. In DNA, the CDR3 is TGTGCCAGCAGCTTGGCATGGGTTACGGGAACTGAAGCTTTCTTT.